This record looks at one T cell receptor beta chain sequence and its context. The antigen is unknown. Sequencing used immunoSEQ multiplex PCR; TCRdb keeps in-frame clones, though not all of them. The sample consists of roughly 500,000 clones, 89% of them appearing once. Treatment noted: about 20 received Ad26.COV2.S at low or high dose, single or two shots; about five received placebo; per-sample allocation not given. Day 63 after the first vaccine or placebo injection was the time point for sampling. Germline CDR1 KGHSH, CDR2 LQKENI. CDR3 length: 16 residues. V dropped 3 bases and J dropped 5; count of bases not matched to a gene: 5. The entry originates in a study of Ad26.COV2.S vaccination and SARS-CoV-2 variants. Study-level information: In the study, Ad26.COV2.S was injected intramuscularly once, or twice 56 days apart. Points from the study as a whole: Placebo recipients had lower spike-specific TCR breadth than vaccine recipients.

Sequenced material: peripheral blood, taken in a trial of Ad26.COV2.S vaccine versus placebo. This chain connects TRBV18 to TRBJ2-2, with 11 bases aligning to TRBD2. The sequence was obtained from a person between 18 and 65 years old who received the Ad26.COV2.S COVID-19 vaccine or a placebo. CDR3 loop: CASSPGLAALTGELFF. CDR3 coding DNA: TGTGCCAGCTCACCGGGACTAGCGGCGTTGACCGGGGAGCTGTTTTTT.